This T cell receptor (beta chain) was observed in a study of EBV T-cell therapy then PD-1 blockade in nasopharyngeal carcinoma (dated by TCRdb to about 2021). After removal of 4 bases from V and 3 bases from J, the junction retains 5 bases not matched to a gene. CDR3 length: 14 amino acids, cysteine to phenylalanine. Just the 42-base CDR3 DNA is kept, in frame starting at base 1. CDR1 and CDR2 were assigned from the germline V gene (reference sequence) as LGHDT and YNNKEL. Of note for this clone: Which antigen it targets is not known. The input lacks base qualities; no much larger clone sits a single base away.

Genomic DNA was extracted from sorted cells using the Qiagen DNeasy Kit. The immunoSEQ platform was used for deep sequencing of the TCR beta chain. The published analysis was carried out like this. The immunoSEQ Analyzer software was used to analyze the repertoire data. TCRdb provides this immuneACCESS table in a form limited to in-frame rearrangements. Some clones are lacking; in checked studies, under half of them reflect an unresolved V gene, and why the rest are absent is not known. V and J calls and clone size are copied from that table; D and trimming were computed from the DNA. This sample lists 20,000 to 25,000 clones; about 81% were detected once. The ten largest clonotypes hold under 35% of the sample. The time point label on this specimen signifies: 266 days after commencement of treatment, after nivolumab therapy. The treatment or condition tag for this specimen amounts to: AdE1-LMPpoly-expanded autologous EBV-specific T-cell therapy followed by anti-PD-1 nivolumab.

The chain links TRBV3-1 (or the pseudogene TRBV3-2) with TRBJ2-7, and 8 bases in between align with TRBD1. This clonotype originated in a man aged 40-55 years with nasopharyngeal carcinoma. Here the sequenced sample was CD8+ T cells from blood, taken at roughly day 250 from a patient whose treatment included autologous EBV-specific T cells and nivolumab. The nucleotide sequence reads TGTGCCAGCAGCCTGACAGGGGCTGACTACGAGCAGTACTTC. This encodes CASSLTGADYEQYF.